The rows below give T cell receptor beta chains drawn from one sample of a study of identical twins. One entry per CDR3 protein results from TCRdb running MiXCR on the 5' RACE reads. The sample lists about 250,000 distinct CDR3 sequences; over 11% were seen once. The sample taken for sequencing was memory (CD45RO+) T cells sorted from blood. The receptors were sampled from a woman aged 18-35 years in good health. CDR3s leave out the opening cysteine and the closing phenylalanine or tryptophan. A D gene is named only where the DNA matches it firmly. Rows give clone size only sometimes, using once, few, many, or a class for an expanded clone.

V gene | clone size | D gene | CDR3 protein
TRBV20-1 | . | . | SATGPLSYEQY
TRBV20-1 | . | TRBD2 | SARTSGSGTQY
TRBV19 | few | . | ASSMGLMNTEAF
TRBV18 | . | TRBD1 | ASSPWTGENNEQF
TRBV5-1 | . | TRBD2 | ASSHTSGSAREQF
TRBV20-1 | few | . | SAPLPGLLTGELF
TRBV5-1 | few | . | ASSLGGSFYNEQF
TRBV2 | few | . | ASSPGSQETQY
TRBV11-2 | many | TRBD2 | ASSLTSGYNEQF
TRBV6-5 | . | . | ASRYVSRQAIYSYEQY
TRBV20-1 | . | . | SGHTDTQY
TRBV3-1 | many | TRBD1 | ASRTQGATEAF
TRBV7-2 | many | . | ASRGTASYGYT
TRBV20-1 | many | TRBD2 | SASGLAEGSYNEQF
TRBV3-1 | few | . | ASSQDTGAGSPLH
TRBV7-3 | . | . | ASSLNPGDGTGELF
TRBV7-9 | few | . | ASSLILEDEKLF
TRBV5-1 | . | . | ASNKGEGEQF
TRBV9 | . | . | ASSESATLNTEAF
TRBV21-1 | few | . | ASSSGADTQY
TRBV29-1 | . | . | SVGLAGAEQF
TRBV29-1 | . | . | SGTSSYEQF
TRBV6-1 | few | TRBD1 | ASGQGSSGANVLT
TRBV5-1 | few | . | ASSLDGRENTEAF
TRBV12-3/TRBV12-4 | . | TRBD2 | ASRQTSRSYEQY
TRBV6-2/TRBV6-3 | . | TRBD2 | ASSLRRRLAGDNEQF
TRBV25-1 | few | . | ASSPGRGATNEKLF
TRBV5-1 | . | TRBD1 | ASSERPGTGGEQY
TRBV5-1 | many | . | ASRPGLLYPYEQY
TRBV7-2 | few | . | ASSTSRGNEQF
TRBV21-1 | few | . | ASRGDFTGELF
TRBV4-3 | many | . | ASSQGTSSYYEQY
TRBV5-6 | many | . | ASSLGTVIDTQY
TRBV11-2 | few | TRBD1 | ASSLERGGPFNEQF
TRBV4-2 | . | TRBD1 | ASRANRGAGNTIY
TRBV5-1 | . | TRBD1 | ASSLDGTGGSPLH
TRBV18 | few | . | ASSPAEPPYGYT
TRBV5-1 | many | TRBD2 | ASSWIAGVGEQY
TRBV2 | . | . | ASSADWEADTQY
TRBV12-3/TRBV12-4 | few | TRBD2 | ASSSLGSGASYEQY
TRBV7-8 | . | . | ASSLVADSSYEQY
TRBV27 | . | . | ASTGSDTRTDTQY
TRBV4-3 | many | TRBD1 | ASSQDGQGSYGYT
TRBV18 | few | TRBD1 | ASGQANTEAF
TRBV7-2 | few | . | ASSLRVTENEAF
TRBV29-1 | . | TRBD2 | SVEVAGGPPGELF
TRBV7-2 | few | . | ASSSMGPYNEQF
TRBV7-8 | . | TRBD2 | ASSLSISGRAYNEQF
TRBV7-9 | . | . | ASSFIRPSQY
TRBV7-8 | few | TRBD1 | ASSRDRETQY
TRBV29-1 | few | . | SVDVPGTYEQY
TRBV24-1 | few | TRBD1 | ATSDHRGTGELF
TRBV15 | . | TRBD2 | ATSQRGGSSYNEQF
TRBV10-3 | few | TRBD1 | AISTGGSGNTEAF
TRBV20-1 | few | . | SARPGGNNEQF
TRBV20-1 | many | TRBD2 | SARRGDSYNEQF
TRBV10-3 | few | TRBD2 | AISESTSGRDTQY
TRBV29-1 | many | . | SAQVAGHSYEQY
TRBV3-1 | . | . | ASSSRGGGDEQY
TRBV7-9 | . | . | ASSFGARGGGYNEQF